These T cell receptor beta chains were read from a single sample in a study of cytomegalovirus exposure and HLA in healthy donors. Data came from immunoSEQ multiplex PCR; TCRdb stores just in-frame clones and leaves some out. This sample has 90,000 to 95,000 clones; around 80% occur once, and the top ten carry around 4%. The specimen was PBMCs. The receptors stem from a male donor in good health and CMV-seropositive. CDR3s include the opening cysteine and the closing phenylalanine or tryptophan. A D gene is named only where the DNA matches it firmly. Only some rows state a clone size, as once, few, many or a class for expanded clones.

D	J	V	size	CDR3	DNA
TRBD1	TRBJ1-5	TRBV18	-	CASSRTGGFGGQPQHF	TGTGCCAGCTCAAGGACAGGGGGCTTCGGTGGTCAGCCCCAGCATTTT
-	TRBJ2-7	TRBV28	-	CASRPTATYEQYF	TGTGCCAGCAGACCCACAGCTACCTACGAGCAGTACTTC
TRBD1	TRBJ2-7	TRBV29-1	few	CSVVPGQGVIEQYF	TGCAGCGTTGTCCCGGGACAGGGTGTGATCGAGCAGTACTTC
-	TRBJ1-1	TRBV6-4	-	CASSDSRVMNTEAFF	TGTGCCAGCAGTGACTCGCGGGTTATGAACACTGAAGCTTTCTTT
TRBD2	TRBJ2-7	TRBV6-1	once	CASRASGIYEQYF	TGTGCCAGCAGAGCTAGCGGGATTTACGAGCAGTACTTC
TRBD2	TRBJ2-7	TRBV28	-	CAGGGSSYEQYF	TGTGCCGGGGGAGGGTCCTCCTACGAGCAGTACTTC
TRBD1	TRBJ2-7	TRBV5-1	-	CASGQGYEQYF	TGCGCCAGCGGACAGGGCTACGAGCAGTACTTC
TRBD1	TRBJ1-1	TRBV5-4	few	CASSLFGTDNTEAFF	TGTGCCAGCAGCTTGTTTGGGACAGATAACACTGAAGCTTTCTTT
-	TRBJ1-2	TRBV4-1	-	CASSQGGSSTYGYTF	TGCGCCAGCAGCCAAGGCGGCTCGTCTACCTATGGCTACACCTTC
TRBD2	TRBJ2-2	TRBV7-9	-	CASSGWTSGRASPGELFF	TGTGCCAGCAGCGGATGGACTAGCGGGAGGGCCTCCCCCGGGGAGCTGTTTTTT
-	TRBJ2-1	TRBV11-2	-	CASSLDWFGGASYNEQFF	TGTGCCAGCAGCTTAGATTGGTTCGGCGGGGCCTCCTACAATGAGCAGTTCTTC
TRBD1	TRBJ1-2	TRBV2	-	CASRYRGESGYTF	TGTGCCAGCAGATACAGGGGCGAGAGTGGCTACACCTTC
TRBD2	TRBJ2-7	TRBV30	-	CASRGGNYEQYF	TGTGCCTCTCGGGGAGGGAATTACGAGCAGTACTTC
TRBD1	TRBJ1-4	TRBV5-6	few	CASSTGGFSEKLFF	TGTGCCAGCAGTACAGGGGGCTTCAGTGAAAAACTGTTTTTT
-	TRBJ1-2	TRBV6-1	-	CASSGGGRQANYGYTF	TGTGCCAGCAGTGGGGGGGGACGGCAAGCTAACTATGGCTACACCTTC
TRBD2	TRBJ2-5	TRBV27	-	CASSARLAAQETQYF	TGTGCCAGCAGTGCCCGACTAGCGGCGCAAGAGACCCAGTACTTC
TRBD1	TRBJ1-2	TRBV27	few	CASSISGQGLRGYTF	TGTGCCAGCAGTATTTCCGGACAGGGGTTACGTGGCTACACCTTC
-	TRBJ2-7	TRBV7-6	few	CASSLGGGGYDEQYF	TGTGCCAGCAGCTTAGGCGGAGGGGGCTACGACGAGCAGTACTTC
-	TRBJ1-2	TRBV20-1	-	CTQDGYTF	TGCACCCAGGATGGCTACACCTTC
TRBD2	TRBJ2-1	TRBV18	-	CASSPPLAGAFYNEQFF	TGTGCCAGCTCACCACCTTTAGCGGGGGCCTTCTACAATGAGCAGTTCTTC
-	TRBJ1-2	TRBV7-9	-	CASSLWQGEEYGYTF	TGTGCCAGCAGCTTGTGGCAGGGTGAGGAGTATGGCTACACCTTC
-	TRBJ2-5	TRBV5-4	-	CASRNFRGSETQYF	TGTGCCAGCAGGAATTTCAGGGGCTCAGAGACCCAGTACTTC
-	TRBJ1-1	TRBV11-1	-	CASSPNTGKNTEAFF	TGTGCCAGCAGCCCAAACACAGGGAAGAACACTGAAGCTTTCTTT
TRBD1	TRBJ2-1	TRBV27	-	CANRTGWDNEQFF	TGTGCCAACCGGACAGGCTGGGACAATGAGCAGTTCTTC
-	TRBJ2-2	TRBV19	-	CASRHRDTGELFF	TGTGCCAGTAGACACAGGGACACCGGGGAGCTGTTTTTT
-	TRBJ2-3	TRBV29-1	-	CSVEPGVSTDTQYF	TGCAGCGTTGAGCCCGGGGTTAGCACAGATACGCAGTATTTT
TRBD1	TRBJ2-7	TRBV2	-	CASSVDRVSAYEQYF	TGTGCCAGCAGTGTGGACAGGGTGAGCGCCTACGAGCAGTACTTC
TRBD1	TRBJ2-1	TRBV10-3	-	CAISDRDRGGNEQFF	TGTGCCATCAGTGACCGGGACAGGGGTGGGAATGAGCAGTTCTTC
-	TRBJ2-2	TRBV6-5	-	CASSFGTLNTGELFF	TGTGCCAGCAGTTTTGGGACACTAAACACCGGGGAGCTGTTTTTT
-	TRBJ2-3	TRBV21-1	few	CASSVRQRESSTDTQYF	TGTGCCAGCAGCGTTCGGCAGCGGGAGTCGAGCACAGATACGCAGTATTTT
-	TRBJ1-2	TRBV2	-	CASSGTTVNYGYTF	TGTGCCAGCAGCGGGACAACCGTGAACTATGGCTACACCTTC
-	TRBJ2-3	TRBV5-6	-	CASSAPGLAGTDTQYF	TGTGCCAGCAGCGCCCCAGGGTTGGCAGGCACAGATACGCAGTATTTT
-	TRBJ1-4	TRBV29-1	-	CSVTWSGGEKLFF	TGCAGCGTAACTTGGTCGGGTGGTGAAAAACTGTTTTTT
-	TRBJ1-2	TRBV19	-	CASSISDSNYGYTF	TGTGCCAGTAGTATAAGTGACAGCAACTATGGCTACACCTTC
TRBD2	TRBJ2-1	TRBV28	-	CASSRGLGGRQFF	TGTGCCAGCAGCCGTGGTTTGGGGGGGAGGCAGTTCTTC
-	TRBJ2-7	TRBV29-1	-	CSVFGGYEQYF	TGCAGCGTTTTCGGGGGTTACGAGCAGTACTTC
TRBD1	TRBJ2-7	TRBV7-9	-	CASSLEGTGGYEQYF	TGTGCCAGCAGCTTAGAGGGGACAGGGGGCTACGAGCAGTACTTC
TRBD1	TRBJ2-2	TRBV27	-	CASRRTRGLNTGELFF	TGTGCCAGCAGACGAACCAGGGGGCTGAACACCGGGGAGCTGTTTTTT
-	TRBJ1-5	TRBV27	-	CASSLTGGNQPQHF	TGTGCCAGCAGTTTAACGGGGGGTAATCAGCCCCAGCATTTT
TRBD1	TRBJ1-6	TRBV4-2	-	CASSQALRGQGASPLHF	TGTGCCAGCAGCCAAGCCCTTAGGGGACAGGGGGCATCACCCCTCCACTTT
-	TRBJ1-1	TRBV30	-	CAWGPRSLTVNTEAFF	TGTGCCTGGGGGCCCCGCTCCCTGACGGTTAACACTGAAGCTTTCTTT
TRBD1	TRBJ1-5	TRBV15	-	CATSREQGDSNQPQHF	TGTGCCACCAGCAGAGAACAGGGGGATAGCAATCAGCCCCAGCATTTT
TRBD1	TRBJ2-5	TRBV27	-	CASSHRQGGETQYF	TGTGCCAGCAGCCATCGACAGGGTGGGGAGACCCAGTACTTC
TRBD1	TRBJ1-6	TRBV18	-	CASSRDSGFGSPLHF	TGTGCCAGCTCCCGGGACAGCGGATTCGGTTCACCCCTCCACTTT
-	TRBJ1-4	TRBV5-1	-	CASSEEQMGEKLFF	TGCGCCAGCAGTGAGGAGCAGATGGGTGAAAAACTGTTTTTT
TRBD2	TRBJ2-5	TRBV5-6	once	CASSLKTGGGTQYF	TGTGCCAGCAGCCTAAAGACGGGAGGGGGGACCCAGTACTTC
-	TRBJ2-3	TRBV19	-	CASSIASGMNTDTQYF	TGTGCCAGTAGTATAGCCTCAGGGATGAACACAGATACGCAGTATTTT
-	TRBJ2-3	TRBV28	once	CASSLRLVGTDTQYF	TGTGCCAGCAGTTTGCGGCTAGTCGGTACAGATACGCAGTATTTT
-	TRBJ1-1	TRBV6-6	-	CASSTRSGGTNTEAFF	TGTGCCAGCAGTACGCGAAGTGGGGGGACGAACACTGAAGCTTTCTTT
-	TRBJ2-7	TRBV4-2	-	CASSQQDVLGAYEQYF	TGTGCCAGCAGCCAACAGGACGTCCTAGGGGCCTACGAGCAGTACTTC
-	TRBJ2-4	TRBV6-1	-	CASSEVVGAPKNIQYF	TGTGCCAGCAGTGAAGTTGTGGGGGCGCCCAAAAACATTCAGTACTTC
TRBD2	TRBJ2-2	TRBV9	-	CASSLLGLAGVQTGELFF	TGTGCCAGCAGTCTCCTGGGACTAGCGGGGGTACAAACCGGGGAGCTGTTTTTT
TRBD1	TRBJ1-3	TRBV10-2	-	CASSPGQGNTIYF	TGCGCCAGCAGTCCGGGACAGGGAAACACCATATATTTT
TRBD1	TRBJ2-5	TRBV6-1	-	CASSEGLWDRASTQYF	TGTGCCAGCAGTGAAGGGCTGTGGGACAGGGCCTCAACCCAGTACTTC
TRBD1	TRBJ2-4	TRBV27	-	CARPPPTGAKNIQYF	TGTGCCAGACCCCCCCCGACAGGGGCCAAAAACATTCAGTACTTC
-	TRBJ2-3	TRBV30	-	CAWSFITDTQYF	TGTGCCTGGAGTTTTATCACAGATACGCAGTATTTT
-	TRBJ1-4	TRBV29-1	-	CSVEGGGLNEKLFF	TGCAGCGTTGAAGGTGGGGGCCTCAATGAAAAACTGTTTTTT
TRBD2	TRBJ2-1	TRBV9	few	CASSVGLAGEGEQFF	TGTGCCAGCAGCGTCGGACTAGCGGGAGAAGGGGAGCAGTTCTTC